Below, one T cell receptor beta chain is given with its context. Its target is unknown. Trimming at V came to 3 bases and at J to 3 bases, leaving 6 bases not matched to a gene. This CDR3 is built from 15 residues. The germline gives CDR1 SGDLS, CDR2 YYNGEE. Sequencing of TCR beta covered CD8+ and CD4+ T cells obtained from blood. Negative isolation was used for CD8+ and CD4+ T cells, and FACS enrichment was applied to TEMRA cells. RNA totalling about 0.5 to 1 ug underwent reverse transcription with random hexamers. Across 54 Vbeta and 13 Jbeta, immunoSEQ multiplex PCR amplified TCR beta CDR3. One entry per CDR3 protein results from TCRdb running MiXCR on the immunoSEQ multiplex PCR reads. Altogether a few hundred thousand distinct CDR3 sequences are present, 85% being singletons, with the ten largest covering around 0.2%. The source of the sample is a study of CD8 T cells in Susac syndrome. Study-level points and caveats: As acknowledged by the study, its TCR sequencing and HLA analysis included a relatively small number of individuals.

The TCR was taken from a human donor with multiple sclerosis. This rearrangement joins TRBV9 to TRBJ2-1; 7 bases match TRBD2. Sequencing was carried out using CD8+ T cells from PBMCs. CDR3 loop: CASSEGTTIYNEQFF. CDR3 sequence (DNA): TGTGCCAGCAGCGAGGGGACTACTATCTACAATGAGCAGTTCTTC.